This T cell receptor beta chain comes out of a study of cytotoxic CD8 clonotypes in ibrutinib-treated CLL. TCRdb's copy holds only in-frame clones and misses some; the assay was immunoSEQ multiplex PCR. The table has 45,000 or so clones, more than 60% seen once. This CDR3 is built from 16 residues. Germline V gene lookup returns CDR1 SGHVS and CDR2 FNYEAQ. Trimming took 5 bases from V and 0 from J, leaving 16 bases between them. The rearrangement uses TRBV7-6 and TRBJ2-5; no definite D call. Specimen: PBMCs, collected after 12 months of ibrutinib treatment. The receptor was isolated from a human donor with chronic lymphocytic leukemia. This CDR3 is CASSPNSRTYQETQYF. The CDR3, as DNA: TGTGCCAGCAGCCCCAATTCCCGGACCTACCAAGAGACCCAGTACTTC.